A selection of T cell receptor beta chains follows, all from one sample in a study of graft-versus-host responses after intestinal transplantation. Their antigens remain unidentified. The assay was immunoSEQ multiplex PCR, and TCRdb's table has in-frame clones only and misses some. Of some 48,000 clones detected, about 95% appear once; the ten largest clones hold approximately 0.25%. The sequencing used unstimulated CD8+ T cells sorted from spleen or lymph node cells, collected before transplant. These receptor sequences come from a human donor who was the organ donor for an intestinal transplant. Each CDR3 is given with its conserved first and last residue.

j_gene | v_gene | CDR3aa
TRBJ2-1 | TRBV10-1 | CASSGPKNPGLADYNEQFF
TRBJ2-1 | TRBV5-4 | CASSFRASSYNEQFF
TRBJ2-3 | TRBV4-3 | CASGGSDTQYF
TRBJ1-6 | TRBV4-3 | CASSQDEWGSPLHF
TRBJ2-1 | TRBV27 | CASSLYSSYNEQFF
TRBJ2-7 | TRBV6-1 | CASSEGTAILYGHYEQYF
TRBJ1-2 | TRBV7-9 | CASSRGQALSYGYTF
TRBJ1-1 | TRBV5-8 | CASRTRAGPYLNTEAFF
TRBJ2-2 | TRBV7-9 | CASSGTRTRPGELFF
TRBJ1-4 | TRBV28 | CASSDRGHEKLFF
TRBJ2-2 | TRBV7-3 | CASSLSGQYTGELFF
TRBJ1-5 | TRBV27 | CASSSLQERNQPQHF
TRBJ2-1 | TRBV6-1 | CASSESPSGEQFF
TRBJ2-5 | TRBV18 | CASSRGHPQETQYF
TRBJ1-6 | TRBV11-2 | CASSLEGTDYNSPLHF
TRBJ2-5 | TRBV4-1 | CASSHNIGLQETQYF